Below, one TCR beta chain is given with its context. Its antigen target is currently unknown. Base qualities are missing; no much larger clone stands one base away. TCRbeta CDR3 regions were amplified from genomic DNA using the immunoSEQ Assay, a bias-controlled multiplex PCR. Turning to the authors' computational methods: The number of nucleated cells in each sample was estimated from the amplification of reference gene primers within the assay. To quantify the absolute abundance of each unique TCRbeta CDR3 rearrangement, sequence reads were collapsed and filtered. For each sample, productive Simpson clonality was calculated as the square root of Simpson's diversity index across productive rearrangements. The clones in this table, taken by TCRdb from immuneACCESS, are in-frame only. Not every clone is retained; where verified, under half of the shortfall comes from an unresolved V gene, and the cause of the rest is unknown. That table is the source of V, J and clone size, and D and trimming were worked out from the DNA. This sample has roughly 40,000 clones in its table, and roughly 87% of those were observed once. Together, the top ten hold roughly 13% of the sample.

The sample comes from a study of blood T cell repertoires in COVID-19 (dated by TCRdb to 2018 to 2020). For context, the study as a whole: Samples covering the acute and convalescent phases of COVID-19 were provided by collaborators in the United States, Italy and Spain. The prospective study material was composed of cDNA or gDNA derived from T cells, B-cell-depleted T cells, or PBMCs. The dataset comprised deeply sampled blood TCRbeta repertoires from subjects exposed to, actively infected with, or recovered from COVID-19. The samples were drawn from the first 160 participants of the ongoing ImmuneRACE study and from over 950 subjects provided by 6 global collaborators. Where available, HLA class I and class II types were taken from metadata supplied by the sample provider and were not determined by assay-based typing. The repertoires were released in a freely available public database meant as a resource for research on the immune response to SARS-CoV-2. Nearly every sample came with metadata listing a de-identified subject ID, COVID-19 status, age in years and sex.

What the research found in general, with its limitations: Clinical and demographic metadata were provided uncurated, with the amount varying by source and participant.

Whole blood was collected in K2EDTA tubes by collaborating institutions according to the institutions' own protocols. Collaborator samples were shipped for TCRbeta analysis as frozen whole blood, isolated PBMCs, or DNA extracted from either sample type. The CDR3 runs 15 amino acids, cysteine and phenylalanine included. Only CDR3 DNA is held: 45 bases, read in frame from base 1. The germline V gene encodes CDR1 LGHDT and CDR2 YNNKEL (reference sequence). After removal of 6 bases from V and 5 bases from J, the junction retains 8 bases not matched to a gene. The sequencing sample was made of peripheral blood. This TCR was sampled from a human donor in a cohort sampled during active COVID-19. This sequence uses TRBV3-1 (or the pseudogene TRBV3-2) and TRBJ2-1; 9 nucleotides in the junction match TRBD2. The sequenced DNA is TGTGCCAGCAGTCGTACTAGCGGGTGGAACAATGAGCAGTTCTTC. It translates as CASSRTSGWNNEQFF.